This TCR beta chain was recovered during a study of identical twins. Points from the study as a whole: Clonotypes of the beta chain that were abundant in cord blood carried fewer insertions (memory repertoires showed none). Conclusions rested on cross-sectional statistics rather than following the same donors.

Only a few counts were recorded for this clonotype. Its target is not known. A single record per CDR3 protein comes from TCRdb applying MiXCR to the 5' RACE reads. The sample has around 530,000 distinct CDR3 sequences; roughly 15% are singletons. The V end was cut by 1 base, the J end by 9 bases, with 8 bases between. Per the germline V gene, CDR1 is SGHDN and CDR2 is FVKESK. The CDR3 is 12 amino acids. The sample was also linked to a second study, of yellow fever vaccine responses in identical twins.

This TCR derives from a woman aged 18 to 35 in good health. The sequencing sample was made of CD4+ T cells sorted from blood. The chain combines TRBV14 with TRBJ2-3, with D perhaps matching TRBD2 (6 bases). In DNA, the CDR3 is TGTGCCAGCAGCCAAGGGGGGGTAACGCAGTATTTT. Translation: CASSQGGVTQYF.